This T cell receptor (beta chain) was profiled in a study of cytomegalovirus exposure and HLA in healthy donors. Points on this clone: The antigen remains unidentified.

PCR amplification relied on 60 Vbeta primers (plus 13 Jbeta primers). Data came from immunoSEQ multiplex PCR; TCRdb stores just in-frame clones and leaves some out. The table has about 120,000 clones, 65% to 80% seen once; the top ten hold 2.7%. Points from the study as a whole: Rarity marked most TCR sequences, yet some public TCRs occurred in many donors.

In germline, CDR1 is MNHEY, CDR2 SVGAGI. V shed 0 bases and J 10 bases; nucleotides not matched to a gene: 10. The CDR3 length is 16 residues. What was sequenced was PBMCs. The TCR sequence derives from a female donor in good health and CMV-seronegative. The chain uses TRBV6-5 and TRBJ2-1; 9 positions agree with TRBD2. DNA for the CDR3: TGTGCCAGCAGTTACTCGAGTAGCGGGGGCTCTTTCGAGCAGTTCTTC. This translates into CASSYSSSGGSFEQFF.